This section outlines one T cell receptor beta chain sequence together with its context. Its antigen is as yet unknown. The junction and the germline gene differ at one end; a read error may be behind it. Per the germline V gene, CDR1 is SSHAT and CDR2 is FNYEAQ (reference sequence). The CDR3 length is 13 residues. The data are from a study of CD8 T cells in ankylosing spondylitis. General observations from the study: Earlier reports found some motif variants in synovial fluid and blood in reactive arthritis. Disease-linked clones bore a CD8+ phenotype, appearing relatively rarely in peripheral blood. Significantly higher representation of disease-linked clones was reported for matched ankylosing spondylitis synovial fluid. For ankylosing spondylitis blood, a TCR beta motif of about 8 highly homologous variants appeared characteristic.

Construction of TCR beta libraries was performed using quantitative 5'-RACE with molecular barcodes. Each CDR3 protein is one row after TCRdb ran MiXCR on the 5' RACE reads. The sample consists of about 510,000 distinct CDR3 sequences, 5.3% of them appearing once. The source is a male donor with ankylosing spondylitis. The sample consisted of blood, either unsorted or a sorted T cell fraction (not recorded which). The V call is TRBV7-7, the J call TRBJ1-1; no firm D call. Here the CDR3 reads CASSLNPQSEAFF. Written as DNA, the CDR3 is TGTGCTAGCAGCTTAAATCCCCAGTCTGAAGCTTTCTTT. Full variable domain (outside the CDR3, taken from reference TRBV7-7 and TRBJ1-1): GAGVSQSPRYKVTKRGQDVTLRCDPISSHATLYWYQQALGQGPEFLTYFNYEAQPDKSGLPSDRFSAERPEGSISTLTIQRTEQRDSAMYRCASSLNPQSEAFFGQGTRLTVV.